Listed below are T cell receptor beta chains from one sample, sequenced in a study of cytomegalovirus exposure and HLA in healthy donors. Clones were read by immunoSEQ multiplex PCR, and TCRdb kept only the in-frame ones, dropping some. The sample lists more than 110,000 clones, over 75% occurring once. Source material: PBMCs. The receptors come from a female donor in good health and CMV-seronegative. Both conserved end residues are part of each CDR3. Not every row has a clone size; where given, it reads once, few, many or a size class.

clone size	V gene	J gene	CDR3 protein
few	TRBV30	TRBJ2-1	CAWSSGRSNEQFF
-	TRBV19	TRBJ1-5	CASSPMGQGAGGNQPQHF
-	TRBV12-5	TRBJ2-2	CASGSTGTGLNTGELFF
-	TRBV27	TRBJ1-5	CASSLLGGPHSNQPQHF
few	TRBV4-1	TRBJ2-1	CASSQDRTSGLNEQFF
-	TRBV10-2	TRBJ2-4	CASRRGYLAVDIQYF
-	TRBV14	TRBJ2-3	CASSLSDTQYF
-	TRBV6-6	TRBJ1-1	CASSYEQGARTEAFF
-	TRBV6-5	TRBJ1-5	CASSATRALNQPQHF
-	TRBV11-2	TRBJ2-2	CASSRDEASGRTVAGELFF
-	TRBV7-9	TRBJ1-1	CASSLKVSEAKAFF
-	TRBV29-1	TRBJ2-1	CSVLSPTGDSPDEQFF
-	TRBV6-6	TRBJ2-7	CASSFLQGTYIYEQYF
-	TRBV28	TRBJ2-3	CASSLWVGLAITDTQYF
-	TRBV19	TRBJ2-1	CASSNQREENGQFF
-	TRBV19	TRBJ1-2	CASEFTANYGYTF
-	TRBV4-1	TRBJ2-1	CASSQDSSGGPQGEQFF